This TCR beta chain was recovered during a study of T cell changes during pregnancy in multiple sclerosis. Deletions cut 5 bases from V and 3 bases from J, with 14 bases between. The germline CDR1 and CDR2 sequences are MDHEN and SYDVKM. The CDR3 is made up of 15 amino acids. Clones were read by immunoSEQ multiplex PCR, and TCRdb kept only the in-frame ones, dropping some. The data hold about 29,000 clones, with about 88% observed a single time. The rearrangement links TRBV28 to TRBJ2-1; the D gene is possibly TRBD2 (6 bases). This TCR was recovered from a female donor with multiple sclerosis, enrolled in a pregnancy study. This specimen was CD8+ T cells from peripheral blood mononuclear cells, taken after pregnancy. The CDR3, as DNA: TGTGCCAGCAGTCCCGGGACTGGGCTCTACAATGAGCAGTTCTTC. Its protein is CASSPGTGLYNEQFF.